This passage covers 27 T cell receptor beta chains from one sample sequenced in a study of graft-versus-host responses after intestinal transplantation. Clones were read by immunoSEQ multiplex PCR, and TCRdb kept only the in-frame ones, dropping some. The repertoire holds 20,000 to 25,000 clones, with approximately 94% as singletons. Sequencing used PBMCs, obtained 156 days after intestinal transplant. All receptors derive from a human patient who received an intestinal transplant, so some T cells may come from the graft donor.

This chain joins TRBV7-2 and TRBJ1-4; 8 positions match TRBD1. CDR1 is SGHTA, CDR2 FQGNSA, per germline. The CDR3 length is 18 residues. V shed 5 bases and J 0 bases; nucleotides not matched to a gene: 11. CDR3: CASSIPQGGKATNEKLFF. CDR3 sequence (DNA): TGTGCCAGCAGCATCCCACAGGGGGGGAAGGCAACTAATGAAAAACTGTTTTTT. The whole variable domain, filled in from reference TRBV7-2 and TRBJ1-4, reads GAGVSQSPSNKVTEKGKDVELRCDPISGHTALYWYRQSLGQGLEFLIYFQGNSAPDKSGLPSDRFSAERTGGSVSTLTIQRTQQEDSAVYLCASSIPQGGKATNEKLFFGSGTQLSVL.

V gene TRBV29-1 combines with J gene TRBJ2-1, with D perhaps TRBD1 (5 bases). The CDR3 is made up of 11 amino acids. CDR1 SQVTM and CDR2 ANQGSEA come from the germline V gene. V lost 8 bases and J lost 4, with 9 bases in between. CDR3 in amino acids: CSTNRYNEQFF. Here the CDR3 DNA reads TGCAGCACGAACAGGTACAATGAGCAGTTCTTC.

The V call is TRBV4-1, the J call TRBJ2-1; 7 positions agree with TRBD2. With 1 base clipped from V and 3 bases from J, the junction kept 9 bases outside the gene matches. There are 17 residues in the CDR3. The germline V gene has CDR1 MGHRA and CDR2 YSYEKL. The CDR3 nucleotides read TGCGCCAGCAGCCAAGCTCCGACTAGCAGCTACTACAATGAGCAGTTCTTC. Protein sequence: CASSQAPTSSYYNEQFF.

The rearrangement uses TRBV6-5 and TRBJ1-1; a possible D gene is TRBD1 (6 bases). The CDR3 length is 13 residues. Trimming pared 10 bases from V and 1 base from J, leaving 13 bases between. In germline, CDR1 is MNHEY, CDR2 SVGAGI. The CDR3 loop is CATGETGNTEAFF. For the CDR3, the DNA is TGTGCCACCGGAGAGACAGGGAACACTGAAGCTTTCTTT.

The rearrangement links TRBV30 to TRBJ2-7; 8 nucleotides agree with TRBD2. Germline values: CDR1 GTSNPN, CDR2 SVGIG (reference sequence). J lost 4 bases, V lost 5 bases, and 10 bases had no gene match. This CDR3 has 14 residues. The CDR3 bases are TGTGCCTGGCGCGGGGGGAGGGGGGCATACGAGCAGTACTTC. Translated, it gives CAWRGGRGAYEQYF.

This rearrangement joins TRBV5-1 to TRBJ1-1; D is perhaps TRBD1 (6 bases). Trimming removed 2 bases from V and 9 bases from J, with 14 bases in between. Germline values: CDR1 SGHRS, CDR2 YFSETQ. The CDR3 extends over 13 amino acids. The CDR3: CASSLLRRGKAFF. The DNA for the CDR3 is TGCGCCAGCAGCTTACTCCGCAGGGGCAAAGCTTTCTTT.

This rearrangement joins TRBV4-3 to TRBJ2-5, with D tentatively TRBD1 (6 bases). The V end was cut by 1 base, the J end by 4 bases, with 10 bases between. Looked up from germline, CDR1 is LGHNA and CDR2 is YSLEER. The CDR3 contains 14 residues. CDR3 nucleotides: TGCGCCAGCAGCCAAGGTTTAGGGGGAGAGACCCAGTACTTC. The encoded protein is CASSQGLGGETQYF.

This rearrangement joins TRBV4-2 to TRBJ1-1; no clear D. CDR1 and CDR2 from the germline V gene are LGHNA and YNFKEQ. The CDR3 contains 15 residues. The V end lost 0 bases, the J end lost 0 bases, and 8 bases lay between the germline ends. In DNA, the CDR3 is TGTGCCAGCAGCCAAGAGTCGACAATGAACACTGAAGCTTTCTTT. It codes for CASSQESTMNTEAFF.

The J gene is TRBJ2-7, the V gene TRBV9, with a weak D call TRBD2 (6 bases). Germline lookup yields CDR1 SGDLS and CDR2 YYNGEE. V lost 3 bases and J 0 bases, leaving 10 bases between the germline ends. The CDR3 totals 14 residues. The CDR3, as DNA: TGTGCCAGCAGCGCCGGCGGGACCTCCTACGAGCAGTACTTC. The encoded protein is CASSAGGTSYEQYF.

V gene TRBV30 combines with J gene TRBJ1-2, with D tentatively TRBD1 (6 bases). CDR1 and CDR2 (germline): GTSNPN, SVGIG (reference sequence). This CDR3 has 13 residues. V was shortened by 4 bases and J by 8 bases, with 17 bases between the two germline ends. CDR3 sequence (DNA): TGTGCCTGGATAATCGGGGGCGCGGGGGGCTACACCTTC. Its protein is CAWIIGGAGGYTF.

In this sample, this clone turned up a few times. The chain uses TRBV13 and TRBJ2-1, with a possible D match to TRBD2 (6 bases). This CDR3 has 16 residues. Trimming pared 2 bases from V and 4 bases from J, leaving 15 bases between. The V gene's germline CDR1 is PRHDT and CDR2 FYEKMQ (reference sequence). Written as DNA, the CDR3 is TGTGCCAGCAGCTTACCCTCGGGAGAACGATACAATGAGCAGTTCTTC. It specifies CASSLPSGERYNEQFF.

This clone has just a few counts. The chain combines TRBV7-9 with TRBJ2-7; D unclear. The CDR3 loop spans 13 amino acids. V lost 5 bases and J lost 4, with 12 bases in between. Germline V gives CDR1 SEHNR, CDR2 FQNEAQ (reference sequence). This chain's CDR3 is CASSLSGGYEQYF. The CDR3 region has the DNA TGTGCCAGCAGCCTTTCTGGCGGATACGAGCAGTACTTC.

The chain employs TRBV11-2 and TRBJ2-2; D tentatively fits TRBD1 or TRBD2 (5 bases each). The CDR3 runs to 15 residues. Between the trimmed V and J ends, which lost 10 bases and 5 bases, there was a span of 20 bases. Per germline, CDR1 SGHAT and CDR2 FQNNGV. The CDR3 sequence is CANALGQGGTGELFF. The DNA for the CDR3 is TGTGCCAACGCCCTGGGGCAGGGCGGGACCGGGGAGCTGTTTTTT.

This chain joins TRBV6-5 and TRBJ2-7; 7 bases line up with TRBD1. The CDR3 totals 13 residues. With 6 bases clipped from V and 9 bases from J, the junction kept 11 bases outside the gene matches. Germline CDR1 MNHEY, CDR2 SVGAGI. CDR3 bases: TGTGCCAGCAGAATCGACAGGGATCGAGGGCAGTACTTC. It is translated as CASRIDRDRGQYF.

The chain is built from TRBV4-1 and TRBJ1-1; TRBD1 might be the D (5 bases). V lost 0 bases and J 5 bases, leaving 10 bases between the germline ends. The CDR3 loop spans 14 amino acids. The germline V gene has CDR1 MGHRA and CDR2 YSYEKL. CDR3 loop: CASSQEGEGTEAFF. The DNA for the CDR3 is TGCGCCAGCAGCCAAGAGGGGGAAGGGACTGAAGCTTTCTTT.

The gene calls are TRBV16 and TRBJ2-5; D is ambiguous. Germline CDR1 is KGHSY and CDR2 is FQNENV. The CDR3 runs 12 residues. The V gene lost 4 bases and the J gene lost 7 bases, with 10 bases spanning the gap. The CDR3 nucleotides read TGTGCCAGCAGCCCCCCTAGTGGGACCCAGTACTTC. Translation gives CASSPPSGTQYF.

A single count supports this clone. The V gene is TRBV15, the J gene TRBJ2-7; a possible D gene is TRBD2 (5 bases). The CDR3 covers 13 residues. Trimming left V 10 bases short and J 1 base short, with 14 bases between. Germline V gives CDR1 LNHNV, CDR2 YYDKDF (reference sequence). The DNA for the CDR3 is TGTGCCAGCGGGTCAAGGGATTCCTACGAGCAGTACTTC. Protein product: CASGSRDSYEQYF. Full variable domain (outside the CDR3, taken from reference TRBV15 and TRBJ2-7): DAMVIQNPRYQVTQFGKPVTLSCSQTLNHNVMYWYQQKSSQAPKLLFHYYDKDFNNEADTPDNFQSRRPNTSFCFLDIRSPGLGDTAMYLCASGSRDSYEQYFGPGTRLTVT.

This sequence joins TRBV19 and TRBJ2-7; D gene ambiguous. The CDR3 runs 13 residues. Germline values: CDR1 LNHDA, CDR2 SQIVND (reference sequence). Between the trimmed V and J ends, which lost 3 bases and 1 base, there was a span of 7 bases. CDR3 sequence: CASSIGGSYEQYF. In DNA form, the CDR3 reads TGTGCCAGTAGTATTGGTGGGTCCTACGAGCAGTACTTC.

The chain employs TRBV5-6 and TRBJ2-7, with a possible D match to TRBD1 (6 bases). Germline V CDR1 and CDR2: SGHDT, YYEEEE. V was trimmed by 2 bases and J by 4 bases, leaving 7 bases between them. The CDR3 consists of 12 residues. The DNA for the CDR3 is TGTGCCAGCAGCTTCACAGGGTACGAGCAGTACTTC. Translating gives CASSFTGYEQYF.

The rearrangement links TRBV10-3 to TRBJ2-5; possibly TRBD1 or TRBD2 for D (5 bases each). Germline V CDR1 and CDR2: ENHRY, SYGVKD. The CDR3 runs 13 residues. The V gene lost 4 bases and the J gene lost 7 bases, with 13 bases spanning the gap. The CDR3 DNA reads as TGTGCCATCAGTGGGGACCACGGTGGGACCCAGTACTTC. Residues: CAISGDHGGTQYF.

J is TRBJ2-7 and V is TRBV19, with 10 bases aligning to TRBD2. V lost 5 bases to trimming and J lost 7 bases; unmatched junction nucleotides: 5. Germline assignment: CDR1 LNHDA and CDR2 SQIVND (reference sequence). CDR3 size: 13 residues. This CDR3 reads CASSLTSGTEQYF. The CDR3 nucleotides are TGTGCCAGTAGTCTTACTAGCGGGACGGAGCAGTACTTC.

As for this clone: One end of the junction is discordant with germline, which a read error may explain. The chain uses TRBV6-1 and TRBJ2-2; TRBD2 aligns across 9 bases. The CDR3 has 12 residues. Germline CDR1 MNHNS, CDR2 SASEGT. In DNA form, the CDR3 reads TGTGCCAGCAGTGAAGACGCGCTAGCGGGGACTTTT. Its translation: CASSEDALAGTF.

To note about this clone: Additional DNA sequences in this sample encode the identical CDR3. V gene TRBV5-1 combines with J gene TRBJ1-5; the D gene is possibly TRBD1 (6 bases). Germline V gives CDR1 SGHRS, CDR2 YFSETQ. The CDR3 length is 13 residues. V lost 2 bases to trimming and J lost 7 bases, with 10 bases between them. CDR3 protein: CASSLGGDQPQHF. DNA for the CDR3: TGCGCCAGCAGCTTAGGGGGGGACCAGCCCCAGCATTTT. Filled out from reference TRBV5-1 and TRBJ1-5, the complete variable domain reads KAGVTQTPRYLIKTRGQQVTLSCSPISGHRSVSWYQQTPGQGLQFLFEYFSETQRNKGNFPGRFSGRQFSNSRSEMNVSTLELGDSALYLCASSLGGDQPQHFGDGTRLSIL.

The chain has TRBV5-4 and TRBJ2-6; the match to TRBD1 covers 9 bases. With V trimmed by 6 bases and J by 4 bases, 14 bases remained unmatched. CDR1 SGHNT and CDR2 YYREEE come from the germline V gene (reference sequence). There are 18 residues in the CDR3. CDR3 sequence (DNA): TGTGCCAGCACCGAGAGTTGGGACAGGGAGTCCGGGGCCAACGTCCTGACTTTC. The encoded protein is CASTESWDRESGANVLTF.

Here the CDR3 reads CASSSGQGYEQYF. The DNA of the CDR3 is TGTGCCAGTAGTTCGGGACAGGGCTACGAGCAGTACTTC. V and J are TRBV19 and TRBJ2-7, with 9 nucleotides matching TRBD1. Germline trimming cut 5 bases from V and 3 bases from J; bases unmatched to any gene: 2. The CDR3 length is 13 residues. Germline V lookup: CDR1 LNHDA, CDR2 SQIVND (reference sequence). Full variable domain (remainder filled in from reference TRBV19 and TRBJ2-7): DGGITQSPKYLFRKEGQNVTLSCEQNLNHDAMYWYRQDPGQGLRLIYYSQIVNDFQKGDIAEGYSVSREKKESFPLTVTSAQKNPTAFYLCASSSGQGYEQYFGPGTRLTVT.

The chain uses TRBV10-3 and TRBJ2-7, with D tentatively TRBD1 (6 bases). The CDR3 spans 13 residues. V was cut by 0 bases and J by 6 bases, with 9 bases left in between. The V gene's germline CDR1 is ENHRY and CDR2 SYGVKD. CDR3 loop: CAISESTGAEQYF. The CDR3 coding sequence is TGTGCCATCAGTGAGTCGACAGGAGCCGAGCAGTACTTC.

The chain recombines TRBV7-9 with TRBJ2-7; TRBD1 matches 10 bases. The V and J ends lost 5 bases and 2 bases, in that order; junction bases with no gene match: 6. Germline lookup yields CDR1 SEHNR and CDR2 FQNEAQ (reference sequence). The CDR3 runs 15 residues. CDR3 sequence reads: CASSHPGQGTYEQYF. DNA of the CDR3: TGTGCCAGCAGCCACCCGGGACAGGGGACCTACGAGCAGTACTTC.